Here is one T cell receptor beta chain with its context. Repertoires were generated with immunoSEQ multiplex PCR, while TCRdb's copy carries only in-frame clones and drops some. The table shows approximately 180,000 clones, with 70% to 90% occurring only once. The sample is drawn from a study of blood T cell repertoires in COVID-19. At the level of the study: Italy, Spain and the United States were the sources of the convalescent and acute COVID-19 samples.

The CDR3 is 12 residues long. V dropped 1 base and J dropped 5 bases, with 8 bases sitting between them. The germline CDR1 and CDR2 sequences are GTSNPN and SVGIG (reference sequence). Input material: peripheral blood. This sequence was found in a man aged 55 to 69 with active or convalescent COVID-19. This chain uses TRBV30 with TRBJ2-5; D is perhaps TRBD1 (5 bases). The CDR3 coding sequence is TGTGCCTGGAGTGGGGGCTGGGAGACCCAGTACTTC. As protein: CAWSGGWETQYF.